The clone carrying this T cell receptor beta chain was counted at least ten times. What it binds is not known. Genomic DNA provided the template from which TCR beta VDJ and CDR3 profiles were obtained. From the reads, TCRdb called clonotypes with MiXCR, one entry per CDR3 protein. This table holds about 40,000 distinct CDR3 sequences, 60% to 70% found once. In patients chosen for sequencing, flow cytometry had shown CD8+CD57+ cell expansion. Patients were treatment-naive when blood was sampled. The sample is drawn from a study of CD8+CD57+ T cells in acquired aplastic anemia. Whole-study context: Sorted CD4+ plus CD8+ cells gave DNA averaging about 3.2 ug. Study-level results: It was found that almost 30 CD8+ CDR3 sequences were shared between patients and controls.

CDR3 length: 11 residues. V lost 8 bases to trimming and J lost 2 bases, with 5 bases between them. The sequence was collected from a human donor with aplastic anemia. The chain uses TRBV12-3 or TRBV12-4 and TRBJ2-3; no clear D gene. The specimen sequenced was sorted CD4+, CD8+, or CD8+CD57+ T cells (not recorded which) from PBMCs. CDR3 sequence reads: CASGFTDTQYF. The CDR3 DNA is TGTGCCAGCGGCTTCACAGATACGCAGTATTTT.